The clone carrying this T cell receptor beta chain was seen a few times. V was shortened by 1 base and J by 0 bases, with 9 bases between the two germline ends. Germline V gives CDR1 SGHVS, CDR2 FQNEAQ. The CDR3 runs 15 residues. The record originates from a study of early T cells in non-severe SARS-CoV-2 infection. Whole-study context: Chains were not paired, and sequencing was done on bulk RNA from unsorted whole blood.

TCRdb ran MiXCR on the 5' RACE reads and lists one entry per CDR3 protein. The table has over 95,000 distinct CDR3 sequences, roughly 17% seen once. The chain combines TRBV7-8 with TRBJ1-1; D is ambiguous. The specimen sequenced was whole blood. This TCR derives from an adult who was a healthcare worker with PCR-confirmed SARS-CoV-2 infection or an uninfected control (not recorded which). The CDR3 sequence is CASSLDVGMNTEAFF. Written as DNA, the CDR3 is TGTGCCAGCAGCTTAGACGTGGGAATGAACACTGAAGCTTTCTTT. Full variable domain (rest looked up from reference TRBV7-8 and TRBJ1-1): GAGVSQSPRYKVAKRGQDVALRCDPISGHVSLFWYQQALGQGPEFLTYFQNEAQLDKSGLPSDRFFAERPEGSVSTLKIQRTQQEDSAVYLCASSLDVGMNTEAFFGQGTRLTVV.